The 14 T cell receptor beta chains listed next were all sequenced from one sample in a study of T cells in Graves' hyperthyroidism and ophthalmopathy. RNA transcripts were the template for amplifying TCR beta CDR3 regions. HTBI primers drove first-round RT-PCR of the TCR CDR3. Using its own MiXCR run on the multiplex PCR reads, TCRdb lists one record per CDR3 protein. This repertoire shows about 350,000 distinct CDR3 sequences, roughly 14% found once; its top ten account for about 26%. The sample was blood. The source of these receptors is a young woman with Graves' hyperthyroidism.

This chain joins TRBV4-2 and TRBJ2-7; 9 bases align to TRBD2. V gave up 0 bases and J gave up 4 bases; unmatched junction bases: 13. The CDR3 runs 18 residues. The germline CDR1 and CDR2 sequences are LGHNA and YNFKEQ. The CDR3 reads CASSQDLSKREVGYEQYF. DNA for the CDR3: TGTGCCAGCAGCCAAGATCTGTCCAAGCGGGAGGTTGGTTACGAGCAGTACTTC.

This clonotype was seen at least ten times. An end of the junction differs from the germline gene, which may be a read error. The chain recombines TRBV6-1 with TRBJ2-5, with 8 nucleotides matching TRBD2. This CDR3 spans 15 amino acids. Germline loops: CDR1 MNHNS, CDR2 SASEGT. The CDR3 region is CASSQAGALQETQYF. The CDR3, as DNA: TGTGCCAGCAGTCAAGCGGGAGCTCTCCAAGAGACCCAGTACTTC.

This clonotype was seen a few times. The chain recombines TRBV4-1 with TRBJ2-7; 8 nucleotides line up with TRBD2. Germline loops: CDR1 MGHRA, CDR2 YSYEKL. The V and J ends lost 3 bases and 3 bases, in that order; junction bases with no gene match: 4. This CDR3 contains 14 residues. The CDR3 nucleotides are TGCGCCAGCAGCCATGTCACTAGCGGCTACGAGCAGTACTTC. It is translated as CASSHVTSGYEQYF.

This clonotype was detected ten times or more. This chain connects TRBV11-1 to TRBJ2-5; 9 bases agree with TRBD2. CDR3 length: 14 residues. Germline values: CDR1 SGHAT, CDR2 FQDESV (reference sequence). V lost 2 bases and J lost 13; bases outside the gene matches: 11. As DNA, the CDR3 is TGTGCCAGCAGCTTATTGGATAGCGGGAGTGACATGTACTTC. Protein product: CASSLLDSGSDMYF.

Ten or more counts support this clonotype. The J gene is TRBJ2-1, the V gene TRBV20-1; 12 positions match TRBD2. The CDR3 length is 15 residues. Germline CDR1 reads DFQATT; CDR2 reads SNEGSKA (reference sequence). The J segment lost 3 bases and the V segment lost 2 bases, leaving 2 bases of the junction unmatched. The CDR3 bases are TGCAGTGCTAGATCGGGACTAGCGGGCTACAATGAGCAGTTCTTC. This translates into CSARSGLAGYNEQFF.

There are many counts of this clonotype. V and J are TRBV12-3 or TRBV12-4 and TRBJ2-7; D remains ambiguous. Trimming cost V 5 bases and J 3 bases, with 20 bases left between them. The CDR3 runs 16 residues. The CDR3 DNA sequence: TGTGCCAGCAGTCCGCCTGCCCGAGACCCCTACTACGAGCAGTACTTC. Amino acid sequence: CASSPPARDPYYEQYF.

This clonotype occurred many times. The chain joins TRBV10-3 to TRBJ2-7; a possible D gene is TRBD1 (6 bases). CDR1 ENHRY and CDR2 SYGVKD come from the germline V gene. The CDR3 loop spans 16 amino acids. The V and J ends lost 0 bases and 5 bases respectively, with 17 bases between them. The CDR3 DNA sequence: TGTGCCATCAGTGAGTCCCCCCCCGGGACAACCCACGAGCAGTACTTC. It codes for CAISESPPGTTHEQYF.

This clonotype was detected only a few times. The gene calls are TRBV20-1 and TRBJ2-2, with TRBD2 matching over 11 bases. J was trimmed by 5 bases and V by 3 bases; bases with no gene match: 8. Germline CDR1 is DFQATT and CDR2 is SNEGSKA (reference sequence). The CDR3 sequence is 16 residues long. The CDR3 nucleotides read TGCAGTGCTAGCGGGCTAGCGGGAGGAAGGACCGGGGAGCTGTTTTTT. Translated, it gives CSASGLAGGRTGELFF.

The genes are TRBV9 and TRBJ1-2, with unresolved D. Between the trimmed V and J ends, which lost 2 bases and 4 bases, there was a span of 9 bases. The CDR3 runs 13 residues. Germline V gene lookup returns CDR1 SGDLS and CDR2 YYNGEE. CDR3 DNA: TGTGCCAGCAGCGTCTCACAGACCTATGGCTACACCTTC. Amino acid sequence: CASSVSQTYGYTF. Full variable domain (outside the CDR3, taken from reference TRBV9 and TRBJ1-2): DSGVTQTPKHLITATGQRVTLRCSPRSGDLSVYWYQQSLDQGLQFLIQYYNGEERAKGNILERFSAQQFPDLHSELNLSSLELGDSALYFCASSVSQTYGYTFGSGTRLTVV.

This chain connects TRBV7-9 to TRBJ2-1, with 10 positions matching TRBD2. V lost 3 bases and J lost 12; bases outside the gene matches: 8. The CDR3 runs to 14 residues. Germline CDR1 reads SEHNR; CDR2 reads FQNEAQ (reference sequence). CDR3 nucleotides: TGTGCCAGCAGCTTGAGCGGGAGGGTGGGTGGGCAGTTCTTC. As protein: CASSLSGRVGGQFF.

The chain links TRBV29-1 to TRBJ2-2; TRBD2 aligns across 7 bases. The CDR3 totals 14 residues. The V and J ends lost 4 bases and 5 bases, in that order; junction bases with no gene match: 7. Germline CDR1 reads SQVTM; CDR2 reads ANQGSEA. The DNA of the CDR3 is TGCAGCGTTGCAAGCGGGATTGGGACCGGGGAGCTGTTTTTT. Its translation is CSVASGIGTGELFF.

The chain carries TRBV9 and TRBJ2-1; 9 bases line up with TRBD2. The CDR3 spans 14 residues. With V trimmed by 2 bases and J by 6 bases, 3 bases remained unmatched. Germline V gives CDR1 SGDLS, CDR2 YYNGEE. The CDR3: CASSVSGSVNEQFF. The CDR3 nucleotides read TGTGCCAGCAGCGTTAGCGGGAGCGTCAATGAGCAGTTCTTC.

The chain couples TRBV24-1 to TRBJ2-2; 8 bases agree with TRBD1. Germline V CDR1 and CDR2: KGHDR, SFDVKD. The CDR3 consists of 14 residues. With 7 bases clipped from V and 4 bases from J, the junction kept 4 bases outside the gene matches. The CDR3 loop reads CATSEDRVTGELFF. The CDR3 nucleotides read TGTGCCACCAGCGAGGACAGGGTCACCGGGGAGCTGTTTTTT.

This chain links TRBV7-9 with TRBJ2-3; 11 bases fit TRBD2. The germline gives CDR1 SEHNR, CDR2 FQNEAQ (reference sequence). The CDR3 has 19 amino acids. J lost 2 bases, V lost 5 bases, and 15 bases had no gene match. The CDR3 nucleotides are TGTGCCAGCAGCCCGGGACGGATCGAACTAGCGGGGGCCACAGATACGCAGTATTTT. The encoded protein is CASSPGRIELAGATDTQYF.